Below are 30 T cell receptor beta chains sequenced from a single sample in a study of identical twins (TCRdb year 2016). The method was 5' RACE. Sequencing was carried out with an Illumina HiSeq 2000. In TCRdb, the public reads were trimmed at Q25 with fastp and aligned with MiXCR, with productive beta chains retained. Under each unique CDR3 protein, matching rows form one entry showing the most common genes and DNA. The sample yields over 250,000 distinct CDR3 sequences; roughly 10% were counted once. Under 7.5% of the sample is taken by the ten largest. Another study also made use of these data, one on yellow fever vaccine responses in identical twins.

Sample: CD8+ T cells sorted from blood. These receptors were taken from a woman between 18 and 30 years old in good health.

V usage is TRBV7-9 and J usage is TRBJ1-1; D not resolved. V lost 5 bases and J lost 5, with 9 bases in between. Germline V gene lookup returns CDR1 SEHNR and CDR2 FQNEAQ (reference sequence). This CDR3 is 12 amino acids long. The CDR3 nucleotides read TGTGCCAGCAGCCTACAGCAGACTGAAGCTTTCTTT. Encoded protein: CASSLQQTEAFF.

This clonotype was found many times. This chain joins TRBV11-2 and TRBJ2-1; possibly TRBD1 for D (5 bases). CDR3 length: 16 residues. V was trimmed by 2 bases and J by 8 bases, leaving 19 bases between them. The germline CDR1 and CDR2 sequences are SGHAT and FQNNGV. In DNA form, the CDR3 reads TGTGCCAGCAGCTTAATCAGGTTGGACATTTGGGATGAGCAGTTCTTC. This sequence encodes CASSLIRLDIWDEQFF. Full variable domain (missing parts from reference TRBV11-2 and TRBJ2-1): EAGVAQSPRYKIIEKRQSVAFWCNPISGHATLYWYQQILGQGPKLLIQFQNNGVVDDSQLPKDRFSAERLKGVDSTLKIQPAKLEDSAVYLCASSLIRLDIWDEQFFGPGTRLTVL.

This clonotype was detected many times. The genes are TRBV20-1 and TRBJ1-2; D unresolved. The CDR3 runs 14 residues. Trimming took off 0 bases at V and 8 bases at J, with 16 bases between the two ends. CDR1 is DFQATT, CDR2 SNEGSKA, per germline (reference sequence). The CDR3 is CSARDPRDLGGYTF. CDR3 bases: TGCAGTGCTAGAGATCCTCGGGATTTGGGAGGCTACACCTTC.

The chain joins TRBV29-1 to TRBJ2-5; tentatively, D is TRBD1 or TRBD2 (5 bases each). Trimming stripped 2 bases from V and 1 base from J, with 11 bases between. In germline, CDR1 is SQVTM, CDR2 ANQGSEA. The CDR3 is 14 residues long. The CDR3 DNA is TGCAGCGTTGAATCCGGGGCCCTCCAAGAGACCCAGTACTTC. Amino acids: CSVESGALQETQYF.

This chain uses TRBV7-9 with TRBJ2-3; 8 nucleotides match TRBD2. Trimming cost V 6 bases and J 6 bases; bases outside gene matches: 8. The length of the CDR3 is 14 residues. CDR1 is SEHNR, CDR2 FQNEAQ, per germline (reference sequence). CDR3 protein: CASSFSGEGDTQYF. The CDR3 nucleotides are TGTGCCAGCAGTTTTAGCGGGGAGGGGGATACGCAGTATTTT.

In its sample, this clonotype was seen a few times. CDR3 nucleotide sequence: TGTGCCAGCAGTGACCGGCGGAACACCGGGGAGCTGTTTTTT. Its protein is CASSDRRNTGELFF. The chain is built from TRBV2 and TRBJ2-2; D remains ambiguous. Per germline, CDR1 SNHLY and CDR2 FYNNEI. The CDR3 loop spans 14 amino acids. The V end was cut by 3 bases, the J end by 1 base, with 6 bases between.

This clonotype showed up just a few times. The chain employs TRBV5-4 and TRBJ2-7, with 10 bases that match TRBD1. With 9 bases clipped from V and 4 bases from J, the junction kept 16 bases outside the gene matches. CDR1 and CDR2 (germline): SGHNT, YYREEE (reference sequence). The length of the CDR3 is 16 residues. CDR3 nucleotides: TGTGCCACCGCTGGGACTAAGACAGGGGGCGAATACGAGCAGTACTTC. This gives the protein CATAGTKTGGEYEQYF.

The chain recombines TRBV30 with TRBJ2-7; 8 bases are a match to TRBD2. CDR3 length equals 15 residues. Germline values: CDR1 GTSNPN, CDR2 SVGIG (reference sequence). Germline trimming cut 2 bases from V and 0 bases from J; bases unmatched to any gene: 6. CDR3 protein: CAWSRKLAVSYEQYF. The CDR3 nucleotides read TGTGCCTGGAGTCGGAAACTAGCGGTCTCCTACGAGCAGTACTTC.

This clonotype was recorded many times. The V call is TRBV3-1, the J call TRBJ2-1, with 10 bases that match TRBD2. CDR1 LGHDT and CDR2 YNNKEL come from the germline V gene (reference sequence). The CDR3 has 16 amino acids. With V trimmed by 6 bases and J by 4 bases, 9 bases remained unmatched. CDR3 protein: CASRPRVSGGYNEQFF. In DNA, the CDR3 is TGTGCCAGCAGGCCACGTGTTAGCGGGGGGTACAATGAGCAGTTCTTC.

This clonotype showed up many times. The CDR3 DNA sequence: TGTGCCATCAGTACAAACTTCGAGAATGAGCAGTTCTTC. It yields the protein CAISTNFENEQFF. This chain uses TRBV10-3 with TRBJ2-1; unclear D gene. The CDR3 length is 13 residues. Per the germline V gene, CDR1 is ENHRY and CDR2 is SYGVKD. The germline V and J ends were trimmed by 5 bases and 7 bases, with 12 bases remaining between them.

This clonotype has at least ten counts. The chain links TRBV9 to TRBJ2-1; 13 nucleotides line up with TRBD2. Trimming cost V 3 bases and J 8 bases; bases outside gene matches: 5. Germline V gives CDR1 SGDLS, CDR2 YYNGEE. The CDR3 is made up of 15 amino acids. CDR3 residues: CASSEGTSGADEQFF. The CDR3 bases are TGTGCCAGCAGCGAAGGGACTAGCGGGGCCGATGAGCAGTTCTTC. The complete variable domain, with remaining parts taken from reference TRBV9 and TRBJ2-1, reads DSGVTQTPKHLITATGQRVTLRCSPRSGDLSVYWYQQSLDQGLQFLIQYYNGEERAKGNILERFSAQQFPDLHSELNLSSLELGDSALYFCASSEGTSGADEQFFGPGTRLTVL.

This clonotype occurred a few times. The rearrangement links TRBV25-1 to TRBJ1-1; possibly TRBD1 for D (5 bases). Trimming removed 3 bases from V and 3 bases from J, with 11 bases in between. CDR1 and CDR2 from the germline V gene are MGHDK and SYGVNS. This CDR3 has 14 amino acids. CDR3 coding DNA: TGTGCCAGCAGTGACCTCAGGGAGCACACTGAAGCTTTCTTT. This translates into CASSDLREHTEAFF.

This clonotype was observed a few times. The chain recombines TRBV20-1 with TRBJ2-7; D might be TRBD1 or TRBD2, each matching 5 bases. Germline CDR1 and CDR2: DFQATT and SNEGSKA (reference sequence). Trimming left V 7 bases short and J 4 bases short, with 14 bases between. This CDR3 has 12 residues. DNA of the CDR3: TGCAGTGTTCACCGGGGCGGTTACGAGCAGTACTTC. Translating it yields CSVHRGGYEQYF.

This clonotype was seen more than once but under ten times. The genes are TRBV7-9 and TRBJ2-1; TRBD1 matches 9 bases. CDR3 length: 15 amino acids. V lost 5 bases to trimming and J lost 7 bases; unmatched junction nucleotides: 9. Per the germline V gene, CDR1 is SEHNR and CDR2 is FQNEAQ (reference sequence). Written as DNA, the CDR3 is TGTGCCAGCAGCCACCGGGACAGGGTAATGAATGAGCAGTTCTTC. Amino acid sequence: CASSHRDRVMNEQFF.

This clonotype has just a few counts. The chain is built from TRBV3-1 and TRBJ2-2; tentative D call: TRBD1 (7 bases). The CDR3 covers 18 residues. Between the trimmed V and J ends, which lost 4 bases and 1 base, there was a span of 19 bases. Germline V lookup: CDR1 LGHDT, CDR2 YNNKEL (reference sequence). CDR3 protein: CASSPLRGTELNTGELFF. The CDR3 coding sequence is TGTGCCAGCAGCCCCCTACGCGGGACAGAGTTGAACACCGGGGAGCTGTTTTTT.

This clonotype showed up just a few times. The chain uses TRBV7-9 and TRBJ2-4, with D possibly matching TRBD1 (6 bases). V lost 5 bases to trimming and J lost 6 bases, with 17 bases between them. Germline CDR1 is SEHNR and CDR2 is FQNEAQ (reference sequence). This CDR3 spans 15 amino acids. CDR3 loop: CASSGRDTGGNIQYF. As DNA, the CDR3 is TGTGCCAGCAGCGGCCGGGACACGGGTGGAAACATTCAGTACTTC.

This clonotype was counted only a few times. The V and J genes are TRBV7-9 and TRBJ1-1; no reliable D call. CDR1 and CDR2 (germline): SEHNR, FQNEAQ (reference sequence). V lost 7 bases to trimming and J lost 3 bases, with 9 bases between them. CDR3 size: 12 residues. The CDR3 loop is CASTFLDTEAFF. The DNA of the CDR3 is TGTGCCAGCACCTTTCTCGACACTGAAGCTTTCTTT.

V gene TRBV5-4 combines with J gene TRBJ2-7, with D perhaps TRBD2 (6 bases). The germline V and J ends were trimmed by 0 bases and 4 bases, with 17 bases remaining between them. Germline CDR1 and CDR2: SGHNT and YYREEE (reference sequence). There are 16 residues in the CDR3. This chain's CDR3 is CASSLVGTGSGYEQYF. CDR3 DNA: TGTGCCAGCAGCTTGGTGGGGACTGGCAGCGGGTACGAGCAGTACTTC.

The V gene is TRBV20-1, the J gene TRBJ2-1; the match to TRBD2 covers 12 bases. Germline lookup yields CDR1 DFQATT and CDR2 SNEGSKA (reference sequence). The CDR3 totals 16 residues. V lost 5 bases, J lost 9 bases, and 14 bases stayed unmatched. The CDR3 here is CSAGNRLAGESAEQFF. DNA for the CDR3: TGCAGTGCTGGAAATAGACTAGCGGGAGAATCGGCTGAGCAGTTCTTC.

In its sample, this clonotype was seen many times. The CDR3 DNA reads as TGTGCCAGCAGTTCGGCAGGGGACGGTCAGCCCCAGCATTTT. Translation: CASSSAGDGQPQHF. V is TRBV12-3 or TRBV12-4 and J is TRBJ1-5; D perhaps matches TRBD1 (6 bases). This CDR3 region has 14 residues. With 4 bases removed from V and 6 bases from J, the gap between germline ends came to 13 bases.

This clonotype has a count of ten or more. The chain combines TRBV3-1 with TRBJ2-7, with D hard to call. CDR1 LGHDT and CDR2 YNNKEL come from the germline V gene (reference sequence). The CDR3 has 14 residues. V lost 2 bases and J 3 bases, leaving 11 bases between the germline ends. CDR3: CASSQSGDYYEQYF. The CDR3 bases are TGTGCCAGCAGCCAATCTGGGGATTACTACGAGCAGTACTTC.

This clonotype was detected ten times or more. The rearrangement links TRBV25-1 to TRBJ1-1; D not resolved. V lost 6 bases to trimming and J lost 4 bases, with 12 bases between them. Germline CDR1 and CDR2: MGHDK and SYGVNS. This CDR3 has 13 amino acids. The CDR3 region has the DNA TGTGCCAGCAGAGCTGGGAGGGTCACTGAAGCTTTCTTT. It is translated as CASRAGRVTEAFF. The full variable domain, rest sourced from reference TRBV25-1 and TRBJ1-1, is EADIYQTPRYLVIGTGKKITLECSQTMGHDKMYWYQQDPGMELHLIHYSYGVNSTEKGDLSSESTVSRIRTEHFPLTLESARPSHTSQYLCASRAGRVTEAFFGQGTRLTVV.

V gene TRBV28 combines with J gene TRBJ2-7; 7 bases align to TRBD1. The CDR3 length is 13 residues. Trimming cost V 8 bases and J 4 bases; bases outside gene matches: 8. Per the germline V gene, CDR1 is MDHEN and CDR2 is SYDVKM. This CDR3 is CASGLGTEYEQYF. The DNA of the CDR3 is TGTGCCAGCGGACTCGGGACAGAATACGAGCAGTACTTC.

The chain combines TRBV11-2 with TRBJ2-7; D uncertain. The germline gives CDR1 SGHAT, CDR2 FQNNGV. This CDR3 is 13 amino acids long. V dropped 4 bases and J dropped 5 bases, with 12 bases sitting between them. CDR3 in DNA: TGTGCCAGCAGCTCCCCCCCCTGGAACGAGCAGTACTTC. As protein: CASSSPPWNEQYF. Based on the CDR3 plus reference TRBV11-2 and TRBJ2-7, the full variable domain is EAGVAQSPRYKIIEKRQSVAFWCNPISGHATLYWYQQILGQGPKLLIQFQNNGVVDDSQLPKDRFSAERLKGVDSTLKIQPAKLEDSAVYLCASSSPPWNEQYFGPGTRLTVT.

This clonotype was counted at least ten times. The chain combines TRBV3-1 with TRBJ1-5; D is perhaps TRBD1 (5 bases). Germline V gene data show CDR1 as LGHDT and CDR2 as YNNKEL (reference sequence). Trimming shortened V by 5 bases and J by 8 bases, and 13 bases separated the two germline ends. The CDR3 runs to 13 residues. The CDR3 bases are TGTGCCAGCAGCTCCCCAGGGCGAGAGCCCCAGCATTTT. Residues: CASSSPGREPQHF.

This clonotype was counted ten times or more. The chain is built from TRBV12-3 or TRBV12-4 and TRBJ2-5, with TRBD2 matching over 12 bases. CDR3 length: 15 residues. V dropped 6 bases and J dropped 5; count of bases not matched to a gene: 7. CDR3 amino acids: CASRPGLAGSETQYF. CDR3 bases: TGTGCCAGCAGACCTGGACTAGCGGGGTCTGAGACCCAGTACTTC.

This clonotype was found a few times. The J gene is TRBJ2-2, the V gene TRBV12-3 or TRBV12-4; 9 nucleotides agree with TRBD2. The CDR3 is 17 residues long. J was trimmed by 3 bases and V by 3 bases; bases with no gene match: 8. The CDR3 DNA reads TGTGCCAGCAGTTTTGGCCAGCGGGGGGCCTACACCGGGGAGCTGTTTTTT. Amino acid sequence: CASSFGQRGAYTGELFF.

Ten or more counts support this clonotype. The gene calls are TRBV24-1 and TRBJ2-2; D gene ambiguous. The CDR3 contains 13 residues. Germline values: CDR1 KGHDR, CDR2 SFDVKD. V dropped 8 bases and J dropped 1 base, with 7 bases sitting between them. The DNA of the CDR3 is TGTGCCACCACCCACGGGAACACCGGGGAGCTGTTTTTT. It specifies CATTHGNTGELFF.

Here the CDR3 DNA reads TGTGCCAGCAGCCACCCCGTGGAGCTCGAATACAATGAGCAGTTCTTC. Amino acids: CASSHPVELEYNEQFF. The rearrangement links TRBV11-2 to TRBJ2-1; D is unresolved. V gave up 5 bases and J gave up 4 bases, with 18 bases separating them. CDR3 length: 16 amino acids. The V gene's germline CDR1 is SGHAT and CDR2 FQNNGV.

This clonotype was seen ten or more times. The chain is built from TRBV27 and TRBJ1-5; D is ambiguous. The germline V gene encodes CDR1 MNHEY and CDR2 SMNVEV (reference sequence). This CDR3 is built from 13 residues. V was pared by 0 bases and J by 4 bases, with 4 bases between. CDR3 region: CASSLSANQPQHF. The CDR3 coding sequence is TGTGCCAGCAGTTTATCCGCAAATCAGCCCCAGCATTTT.